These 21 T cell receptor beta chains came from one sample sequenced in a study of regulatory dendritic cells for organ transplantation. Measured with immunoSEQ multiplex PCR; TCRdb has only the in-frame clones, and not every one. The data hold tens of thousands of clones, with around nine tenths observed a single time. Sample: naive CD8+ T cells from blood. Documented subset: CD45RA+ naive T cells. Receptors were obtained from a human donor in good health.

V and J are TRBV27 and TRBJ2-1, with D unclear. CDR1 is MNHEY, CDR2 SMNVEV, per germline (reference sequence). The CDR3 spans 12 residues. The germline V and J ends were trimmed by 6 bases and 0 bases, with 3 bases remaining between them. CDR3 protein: CASRASYNEQFF. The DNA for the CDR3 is TGTGCCAGCAGGGCCTCCTACAATGAGCAGTTCTTC.

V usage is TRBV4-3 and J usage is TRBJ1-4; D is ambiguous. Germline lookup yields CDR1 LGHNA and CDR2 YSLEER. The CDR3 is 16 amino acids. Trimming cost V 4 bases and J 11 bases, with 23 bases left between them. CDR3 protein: CASSRSPDGGWEKLFF. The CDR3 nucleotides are TGCGCCAGCAGCCGATCCCCGGACGGTGGATGGGAGAAACTGTTTTTT.

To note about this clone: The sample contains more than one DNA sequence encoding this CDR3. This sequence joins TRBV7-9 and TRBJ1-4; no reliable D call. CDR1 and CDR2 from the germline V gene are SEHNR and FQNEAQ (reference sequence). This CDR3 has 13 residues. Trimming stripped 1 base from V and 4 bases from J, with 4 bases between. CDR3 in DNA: TGTGCCAGCAGCTTAGGGGGTAATGAAAAACTGTTTTTT. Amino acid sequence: CASSLGGNEKLFF.

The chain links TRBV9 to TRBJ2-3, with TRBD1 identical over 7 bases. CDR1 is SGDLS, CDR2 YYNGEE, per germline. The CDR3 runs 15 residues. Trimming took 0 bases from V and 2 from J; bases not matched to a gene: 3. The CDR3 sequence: CASSVAGTVTDTQYF. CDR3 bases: TGTGCCAGCAGCGTAGCCGGGACAGTCACAGATACGCAGTATTTT.

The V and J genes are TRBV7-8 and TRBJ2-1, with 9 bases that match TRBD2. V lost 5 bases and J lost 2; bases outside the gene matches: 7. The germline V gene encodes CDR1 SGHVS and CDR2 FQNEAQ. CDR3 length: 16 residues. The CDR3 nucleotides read TGTGCCAGCAGCCTCATAGCGGGAGAGACCTACAATGAGCAGTTCTTC. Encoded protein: CASSLIAGETYNEQFF.

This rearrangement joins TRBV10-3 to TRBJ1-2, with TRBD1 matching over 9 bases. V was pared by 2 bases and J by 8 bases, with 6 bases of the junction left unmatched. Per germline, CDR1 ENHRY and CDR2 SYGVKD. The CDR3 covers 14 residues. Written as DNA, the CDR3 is TGTGCCATCAGTGAGCTACAGGGGGCTGAAGGCTACACCTTC. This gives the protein CAISELQGAEGYTF.

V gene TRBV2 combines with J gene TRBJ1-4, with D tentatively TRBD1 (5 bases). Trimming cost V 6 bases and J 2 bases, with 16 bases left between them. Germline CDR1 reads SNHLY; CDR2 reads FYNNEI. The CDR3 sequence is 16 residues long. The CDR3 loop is CASRSPGSATNEKLFF. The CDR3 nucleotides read TGTGCCAGCAGATCTCCAGGGTCTGCCACTAATGAAAAACTGTTTTTT. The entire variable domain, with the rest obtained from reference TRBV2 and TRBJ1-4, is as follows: EPEVTQTPSHQVTQMGQEVILRCVPISNHLYFYWYRQILGQKVEFLVSFYNNEISEKSEIFDDQFSVERPDGSNFTLKIRSTKLEDSAMYFCASRSPGSATNEKLFFGSGTQLSVL.

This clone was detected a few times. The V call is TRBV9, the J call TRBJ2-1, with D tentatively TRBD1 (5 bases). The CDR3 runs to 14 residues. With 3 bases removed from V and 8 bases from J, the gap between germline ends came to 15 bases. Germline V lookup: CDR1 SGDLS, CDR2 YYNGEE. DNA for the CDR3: TGTGCCAGCAGCGCATCAGGGTTTCGGGATGAGCAGTTCTTC. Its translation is CASSASGFRDEQFF.

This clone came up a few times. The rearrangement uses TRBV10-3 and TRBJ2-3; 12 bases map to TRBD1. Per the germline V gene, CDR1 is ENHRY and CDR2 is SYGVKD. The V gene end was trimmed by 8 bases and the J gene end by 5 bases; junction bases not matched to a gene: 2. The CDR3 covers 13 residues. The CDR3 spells CAIGDRGLDTQYF. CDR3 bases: TGTGCCATCGGGGACAGGGGGCTAGATACGCAGTATTTT.

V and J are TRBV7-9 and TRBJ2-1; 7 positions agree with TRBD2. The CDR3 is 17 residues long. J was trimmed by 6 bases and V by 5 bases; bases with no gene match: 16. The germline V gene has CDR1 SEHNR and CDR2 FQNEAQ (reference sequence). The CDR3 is CASSPHRGVETSNEQFF. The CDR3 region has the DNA TGTGCCAGCAGCCCCCACCGGGGGGTGGAGACTAGCAATGAGCAGTTCTTC.

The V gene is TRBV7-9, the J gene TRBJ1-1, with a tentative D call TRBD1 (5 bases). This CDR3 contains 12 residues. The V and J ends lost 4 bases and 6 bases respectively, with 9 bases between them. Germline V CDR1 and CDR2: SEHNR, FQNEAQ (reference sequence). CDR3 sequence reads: CASSYSGPEAFF. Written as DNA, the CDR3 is TGTGCCAGCAGCTACTCGGGGCCTGAAGCTTTCTTT.

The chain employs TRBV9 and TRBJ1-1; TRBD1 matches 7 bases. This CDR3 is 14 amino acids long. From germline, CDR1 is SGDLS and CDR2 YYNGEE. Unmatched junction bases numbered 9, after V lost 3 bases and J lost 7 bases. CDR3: CASSARTGEVEAFF. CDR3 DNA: TGTGCCAGCAGCGCCCGAACAGGGGAGGTTGAAGCTTTCTTT.

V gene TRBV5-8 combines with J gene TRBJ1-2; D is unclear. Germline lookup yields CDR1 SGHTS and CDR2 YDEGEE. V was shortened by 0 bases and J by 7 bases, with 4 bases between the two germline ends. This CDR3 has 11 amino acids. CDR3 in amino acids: CASSLARGYTF. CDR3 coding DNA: TGTGCCAGCAGCTTGGCCCGTGGCTACACCTTC.

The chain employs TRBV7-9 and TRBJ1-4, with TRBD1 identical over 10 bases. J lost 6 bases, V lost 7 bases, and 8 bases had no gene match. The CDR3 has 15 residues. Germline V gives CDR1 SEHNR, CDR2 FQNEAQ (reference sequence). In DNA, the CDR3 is TGTGCCAGCACCCGGACAGGGGGTTGGGATGAAAAACTGTTTTTT. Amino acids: CASTRTGGWDEKLFF. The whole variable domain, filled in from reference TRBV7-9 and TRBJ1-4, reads DTGVSQNPRHKITKRGQNVTFRCDPISEHNRLYWYRQTLGQGPEFLTYFQNEAQLEKSRLLSDRFSAERPKGSFSTLEIQRTEQGDSAMYLCASTRTGGWDEKLFFGSGTQLSVL.

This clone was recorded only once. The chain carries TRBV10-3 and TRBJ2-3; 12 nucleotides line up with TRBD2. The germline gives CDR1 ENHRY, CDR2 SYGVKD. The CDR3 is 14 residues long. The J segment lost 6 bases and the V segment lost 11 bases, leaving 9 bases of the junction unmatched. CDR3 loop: CASSGRALGDTQYF. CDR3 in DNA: TGTGCCTCTAGCGGGAGGGCCTTGGGCGATACGCAGTATTTT.

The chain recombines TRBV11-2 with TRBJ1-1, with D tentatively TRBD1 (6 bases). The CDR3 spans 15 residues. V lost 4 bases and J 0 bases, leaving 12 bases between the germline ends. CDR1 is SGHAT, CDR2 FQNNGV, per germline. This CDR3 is CASSSSTGMNTEAFF. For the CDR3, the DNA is TGTGCCAGCAGCTCCTCGACAGGTATGAACACTGAAGCTTTCTTT.

The CDR3 reads CASSDRALTGELFF. Written as DNA, the CDR3 is TGTGCCAGCAGTGACAGGGCTCTTACCGGGGAGCTGTTTTTT. The chain is built from TRBV2 and TRBJ2-2, with D possibly TRBD1 on 5 matching bases. CDR1 is SNHLY and CDR2 is FYNNEI in the germline V gene. The CDR3 runs to 14 residues. V was cut by 3 bases and J by 5 bases, with 10 bases left in between.

The CDR3 coding sequence is TGTGCCATCAGTGAGTCAGCGGGGCCCGTCACCGAAGCTTTCTTT. Translating gives CAISESAGPVTEAFF. The V and J genes are TRBV10-3 and TRBJ1-1, with a weak D call TRBD1 (5 bases). Germline-derived CDR1 and CDR2 are ENHRY and SYGVKD. The CDR3 is 15 amino acids. V lost 0 bases and J 8 bases, leaving 16 bases between the germline ends.

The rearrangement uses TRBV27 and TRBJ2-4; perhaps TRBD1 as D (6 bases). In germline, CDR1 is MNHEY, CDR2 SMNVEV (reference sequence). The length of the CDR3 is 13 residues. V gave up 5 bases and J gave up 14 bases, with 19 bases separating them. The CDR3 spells CASSPSTWGPKYF. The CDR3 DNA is TGTGCCAGCAGTCCCTCTACGTGGGGGCCAAAGTACTTC.

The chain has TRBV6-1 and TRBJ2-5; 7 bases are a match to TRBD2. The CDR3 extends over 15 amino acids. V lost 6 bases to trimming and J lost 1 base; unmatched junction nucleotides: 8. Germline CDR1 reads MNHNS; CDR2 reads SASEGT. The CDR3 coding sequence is TGTGCCAGCAGGGTAATACTAGCGCGCCAAGAGACCCAGTACTTC. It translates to CASRVILARQETQYF.

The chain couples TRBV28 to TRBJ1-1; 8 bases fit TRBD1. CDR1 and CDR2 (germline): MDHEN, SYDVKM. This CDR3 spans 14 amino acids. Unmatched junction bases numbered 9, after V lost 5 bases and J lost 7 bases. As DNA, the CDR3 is TGTGCCAGCAGTCGACAGGGGAGGGCAATTGAAGCTTTCTTT. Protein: CASSRQGRAIEAFF.